This T cell receptor (beta chain) was sequenced during a study of blood T cell repertoires in COVID-19. Study as a whole: Samples representing acute and convalescent COVID-19 were sourced from the United States, Italy and Spain. In each case, the material was cDNA or gDNA derived from T cells, B-cell-depleted T cells, or PBMCs.

The method was immunoSEQ multiplex PCR; TCRdb's version includes in-frame clones alone and lacks a portion of them. The sample carries nearly 400,000 clones, around 92% recorded once. Residents of 20 to 25 US areas, aged roughly 18 to 89 years, made up the participants. Cohort allocation depended upon clinical history that participants reported. The germline CDR1 and CDR2 sequences are SGHRS and YFSETQ. Trimming removed 1 base from V and 5 bases from J, with 10 bases in between. The CDR3 runs 15 residues. This clonotype originated in a woman in her 30s who had recovered from COVID-19. The chain employs TRBV5-1 and TRBJ1-6; D is unresolved. Material for sequencing was PBMCs or T cells enriched from blood (not recorded which). The CDR3 sequence: CASSLSGMDNSPLHF. The CDR3 DNA is TGCGCCAGCAGCTTGAGCGGGATGGATAATTCACCCCTCCACTTT.